This T cell receptor (beta chain) derives from a study of T-cell reconstitution after alpha-beta-depleted transplantation in children. This CDR3 comprises 17 residues. The J segment lost 3 bases and the V segment lost 6 bases, leaving 16 bases of the junction unmatched. A TCRbeta library incorporating unique molecular identifiers was prepared. TCRdb recomputed calls from the PCR reads with MiXCR, one row per CDR3 protein. The sample records about 510,000 distinct CDR3 sequences, 9.5% to 12% being singletons. Comments on this clonotype: What it recognizes is unknown.

Whole-study findings and limits: Newly produced T cells mostly accounted for T-cell counts and diversity one year post-transplant. Several patients had high TCRbeta diversity at day 60; it came from surviving recipient T cells and thymic progenitors. About two months after transplant, alpha-beta T cells reportedly came from several hundred expanded graft clones.

The material sequenced was PBMCs, mostly from graft donor cells, taken 180 days after TCRalphabeta/CD19-depleted stem cell transplant. The TCR sequence derives from a female patient aged 2 to 10 who had a stem cell transplant for aplastic anemia, so the T cells may come from the graft donor. V gene TRBV12-3 or TRBV12-4 combines with J gene TRBJ2-7, with 8 nucleotides matching TRBD2. CDR3: CASSLNRRGDPSYEQYF. The CDR3 coding sequence is TGTGCCAGCAGCCTAAACCGGCGGGGGGACCCAAGCTACGAGCAGTACTTC.